The 12 T cell receptor beta chains below all came from one sample that was sequenced in a study of CD8 T cells in ankylosing spondylitis (dated by TCRdb to the late 2010s). Study-level results and caveats: A TCR beta motif made up of several highly homologous amino acid variants appeared to be characteristic of blood from ankylosing spondylitis patients.

Library generation was performed with 5' RACE. TCRdb shows the sequencer as Illumina HiSeq 2500. TCRdb reran the public reads through fastp at Q25 and MiXCR, keeping productive beta chains. One record per CDR3 amino acid sequence lists the most common genes and DNA. The sample records over 700,000 distinct CDR3 sequences, over 15% of which are singletons. The ten top clones hold 19% of the sample. No cognate antigen is known for these TCRs. The sequenced material came from blood, either unsorted or a sorted T cell fraction (not recorded which). The origin of the receptors is a male donor with ankylosing spondylitis.

The V call is TRBV29-1, the J call TRBJ2-7; 14 nucleotides align to TRBD2. The length of the CDR3 is 13 residues. The ends lost 7 bases at V and 4 bases at J; junction bases unmatched: 3. In germline, CDR1 is SQVTM, CDR2 ANQGSEA. The CDR3 sequence is CSGRLAGGYEQYF. DNA for the CDR3: TGCAGCGGTCGACTAGCGGGAGGGTACGAGCAGTACTTC.

This clonotype has a handful of counts. This chain connects TRBV20-1 to TRBJ2-7; 7 bases are a match to TRBD2. Germline CDR1 reads DFQATT; CDR2 reads SNEGSKA (reference sequence). This CDR3 is built from 16 residues. Germline trimming cut 0 bases from V and 0 bases from J; bases unmatched to any gene: 8. The CDR3 sequence is CSARDRVGGSSYEQYF. The CDR3 nucleotides read TGCAGTGCTAGAGATCGGGTTGGCGGGAGCTCCTACGAGCAGTACTTC.

This chain connects TRBV28 to TRBJ1-2, with a weak D call TRBD1 (6 bases). V dropped 6 bases and J dropped 8 bases, with 19 bases sitting between them. CDR1 and CDR2 from the germline V gene are MDHEN and SYDVKM. CDR3 length: 14 amino acids. CDR3 sequence reads: CASRLGTGARGYTF. Here the CDR3 DNA reads TGTGCCAGCAGGCTGGGGACGGGGGCTAGGGGCTACACCTTC.

CDR3 bases: TGTGCCATCAGTGAGGGCAGGGACGGAGATGGCTACACCTTC. It encodes CAISEGRDGDGYTF. The V and J genes are TRBV10-3 and TRBJ1-2, with D perhaps matching TRBD1 (5 bases). V dropped 2 bases and J dropped 6 bases, with 13 bases sitting between them. The CDR3 is 14 residues long. Germline V gene data show CDR1 as ENHRY and CDR2 as SYGVKD.

This rearrangement joins TRBV2 to TRBJ2-5, with D tentatively TRBD2 (6 bases). The CDR3 consists of 17 residues. The V end was cut by 0 bases, the J end by 4 bases, with 18 bases between. Germline values: CDR1 SNHLY, CDR2 FYNNEI. The CDR3 DNA reads TGTGCCAGCAGTGAAGCGAAGGCTAGCGCGGGTGGAGAGACCCAGTACTTC. Protein: CASSEAKASAGGETQYF.

The table lists this clonotype with a few counts. The chain is built from TRBV11-2 and TRBJ2-4; 7 bases agree with TRBD1. Germline CDR1 reads SGHAT; CDR2 reads FQNNGV. This CDR3 contains 17 residues. J lost 9 bases, V lost 6 bases, and 20 bases had no gene match. CDR3 in amino acids: CASRNPSQTGEISIQYF. In DNA form, the CDR3 reads TGTGCCAGCAGGAATCCCAGCCAAACAGGGGAGATCAGCATTCAGTACTTC.

The chain is built from TRBV4-1 and TRBJ1-1; 8 bases align to TRBD1. Germline V lookup: CDR1 MGHRA, CDR2 YSYEKL. The CDR3 is 17 residues long. V lost 0 bases, J lost 7 bases, and 13 bases stayed unmatched. The CDR3 DNA is TGCGCCAGCAGCCAAGATGTGGAAACAGGGGGACGGCTTGAAGCTTTCTTT. Protein: CASSQDVETGGRLEAFF.

In this sample, this clonotype turned up a few times. The gene calls are TRBV11-3 and TRBJ2-1; D could derive from TRBD1 or TRBD2 (6 bases each). With 1 base removed from V and 4 bases from J, the gap between germline ends came to 14 bases. The germline gives CDR1 SGHNT, CDR2 YENEEA. CDR3 size: 16 residues. CDR3 protein: CASSLGGDIEYNEQFF. For the CDR3, the DNA is TGTGCCAGCAGCTTAGGGGGGGACATCGAGTACAATGAGCAGTTCTTC.

This clonotype was picked up a small number of times. The chain has TRBV4-1 and TRBJ2-3; TRBD2 agrees at 13 bases. CDR1 is MGHRA, CDR2 YSYEKL, per germline. The length of the CDR3 is 19 residues. V lost 0 bases to trimming and J lost 6 bases; unmatched junction nucleotides: 12. CDR3 coding DNA: TGCGCCAGCAGCCAAGACGATGCACTACTAGCGGGGGGGAAGGATACGCAGTATTTT. It encodes CASSQDDALLAGGKDTQYF.

The chain is built from TRBV27 and TRBJ2-2, with no clear D. The CDR3 has 14 amino acids. Germline V lookup: CDR1 MNHEY, CDR2 SMNVEV (reference sequence). Trimming stripped 2 bases from V and 6 bases from J, with 10 bases between. CDR3 sequence reads: CASSLDPGPGELFF. CDR3 nucleotides: TGTGCCAGCAGTTTAGACCCCGGGCCCGGGGAGCTGTTTTTT.

This clonotype occurred a few times. This chain links TRBV4-1 with TRBJ2-7; D tentatively reads TRBD1 or TRBD2 (5 bases each). Trimming stripped 4 bases from V and 5 bases from J, with 27 bases between. The CDR3 has 18 amino acids. Germline V gene lookup returns CDR1 MGHRA and CDR2 YSYEKL. The CDR3 is CASSRYSTGVEVGDEQYF. Written as DNA, the CDR3 is TGCGCCAGCAGCCGTTACTCAACCGGGGTCGAAGTAGGGGACGAGCAGTACTTC.

This clonotype was seen more than once but under ten times. This chain links TRBV29-1 with TRBJ1-1; D is perhaps TRBD1 (6 bases). The CDR3 consists of 14 residues. V shed 5 bases and J shed 5 bases, with 18 bases lying between them. Germline CDR1 reads SQVTM; CDR2 reads ANQGSEA. CDR3 sequence reads: CSVLLGGGRTEAFF. The CDR3, as DNA: TGCAGCGTTCTCCTGGGGGGCGGGAGGACTGAAGCTTTCTTT.